A single sample is the source of the 18 T cell receptor beta chains below, sequenced in a study of blood T cell repertoires in COVID-19. Sequenced by immunoSEQ multiplex PCR; TCRdb stores in-frame clones only, minus some. This sample carries about 130,000 clones, about 72% of them seen once, and the ten largest clones take 1.9%. The sample taken for sequencing was peripheral blood. All receptors come from a woman in her 70s with acute or convalescent COVID-19.

The gene calls are TRBV18 and TRBJ2-1; TRBD2 matches 12 bases. Germline V CDR1 and CDR2: KGHSH, LQKENI. The junction had 4 bases not matched to a gene; V was cut back by 6 bases and J by 7 bases. The CDR3 runs 14 residues. The CDR3: CASSGTSGRNEQFF. The CDR3 DNA follows: TGTGCCAGCTCCGGGACTAGCGGGCGGAATGAGCAGTTCTTC.

CDR3 DNA: TGTGCCAGCCGGGGAGCTAATTCACCCCTCCACTTT. It translates to CASRGANSPLHF. The V gene is TRBV12-3 or TRBV12-4, the J gene TRBJ1-6, with no clear D. The CDR3 is 12 residues long. V lost 8 bases, J lost 6 bases, and 8 bases lay in between.

CDR3: CSAPDRGRAFF. DNA of the CDR3: TGCAGTGCGCCCGACAGGGGGCGAGCTTTCTTT. The chain uses TRBV20-1 and TRBJ1-1; 10 bases line up with TRBD1. Germline V gene sequence: CDR1 DFQATT, CDR2 SNEGSKA (reference sequence). Trimming removed 6 bases from V and 10 bases from J; junction bases left unmatched: 5. This CDR3 has 11 amino acids.

This clone was seen a handful of times. The chain is built from TRBV6-5 and TRBJ2-7; tentatively, D is TRBD2 (5 bases). With 6 bases removed from V and 10 bases from J, the gap between germline ends came to 16 bases. The CDR3 totals 12 residues. Germline V gene sequence: CDR1 MNHEY, CDR2 SVGAGI. This CDR3 reads CASSPRAGTQYF. The CDR3 bases are TGTGCCAGCAGCCCCCGGGCGGGTACACAGTACTTC.

This sequence joins TRBV28 and TRBJ2-7; tentatively, D is TRBD2 (6 bases). V was clipped by 6 bases and J by 5 bases, with 17 bases between them. Per the germline V gene, CDR1 is MDHEN and CDR2 is SYDVKM. The CDR3 has 14 residues. This CDR3 reads CASRMWRDDDEQYF. In nucleotides, the CDR3 is TGTGCCAGCAGGATGTGGCGGGACGACGACGAGCAGTACTTC. Using reference TRBV28 and TRBJ2-7 for the parts outside the CDR3, the full variable domain is DVKVTQSSRYLVKRTGEKVFLECVQDMDHENMFWYRQDPGLGLRLIYFSYDVKMKEKGDIPEGYSVSREKKERFSLILESASTNQTSMYLCASRMWRDDDEQYFGPGTRLTVT.

The genes are TRBV11-2 and TRBJ2-2; D perhaps matches TRBD2 (6 bases). The ends were cut back, 4 bases at V and 8 bases at J, with 14 bases in the middle. The V gene's germline CDR1 is SGHAT and CDR2 FQNNGV. The CDR3 has 14 amino acids. CDR3 bases: TGTGCCAGCAGCTCGACGAGCGGAGGGGGGGAGCTGTTTTTT. This translates into CASSSTSGGGELFF. The whole variable domain, remainder taken from reference TRBV11-2 and TRBJ2-2, is EAGVAQSPRYKIIEKRQSVAFWCNPISGHATLYWYQQILGQGPKLLIQFQNNGVVDDSQLPKDRFSAERLKGVDSTLKIQPAKLEDSAVYLCASSSTSGGGELFFGEGSRLTVL.

This clone was detected only a few times. The chain links TRBV21-1 to TRBJ2-1; the table's D call, TRBD2, was not checked against the DNA. TRBV21-1 is classified as a pseudogene. The CDR3 has 16 amino acids. CDR3 nucleotide sequence: TGTGCCAGCAGCAATATGGGGACTAGCGGCTACAATGAGCAGTTCTTC. It is translated as CASSNMGTSGYNEQFF.

The rearrangement joins TRBV7-2 to TRBJ2-3, with 14 bases fitting TRBD2. Germline CDR1 reads SGHTA; CDR2 reads FQGNSA. The ends lost 5 bases at V and 8 bases at J; junction bases unmatched: 9. The CDR3 runs 16 residues. CDR3 nucleotide sequence: TGTGCCAGCAGCCCTGGACTAGCGGGAGGTCTGGGTACGCAGTATTTT. Translated, it gives CASSPGLAGGLGTQYF. The variable domain in full, completed from reference TRBV7-2 and TRBJ2-3, reads GAGVSQSPSNKVTEKGKDVELRCDPISGHTALYWYRQSLGQGLEFLIYFQGNSAPDKSGLPSDRFSAERTGGSVSTLTIQRTQQEDSAVYLCASSPGLAGGLGTQYFGPGTRLTVL.

The CDR3 nucleotides read TGTGCCAGCAGCTTAGGGGACAGGGGACCCTACGAGCAGTACTTC. Amino acid sequence: CASSLGDRGPYEQYF. The genes are TRBV7-8 and TRBJ2-7, with 10 positions matching TRBD1. CDR1 and CDR2 from the germline V gene are SGHVS and FQNEAQ. This CDR3 is built from 15 residues. Germline trimming cut 1 base from V and 2 bases from J; bases unmatched to any gene: 2.

CDR3 sequence (DNA): TGTGCCAGCAGTCTCTGGACAGGGGGGAACACTGAAGCTTTCTTT. This encodes CASSLWTGGNTEAFF. V is TRBV28 and J is TRBJ1-1, with TRBD1 identical over 10 bases. V gave up 5 bases and J gave up 1 base; unmatched junction bases: 4. The CDR3 is 15 amino acids. Germline V gene sequence: CDR1 MDHEN, CDR2 SYDVKM.

The chain recombines TRBV2 with TRBJ1-1; perhaps TRBD1 as D (5 bases). This CDR3 contains 13 residues. Germline-derived CDR1 and CDR2 are SNHLY and FYNNEI. V was pared by 4 bases and J by 6 bases, with 12 bases between. The chain's CDR3 is CASSGVAGAEAFF. CDR3 nucleotides: TGTGCCAGCAGTGGGGTAGCGGGGGCTGAAGCTTTCTTT.

The chain uses TRBV2 and TRBJ1-2; TRBD1 aligns across 10 bases. The J segment lost 3 bases and the V segment lost 6 bases, leaving 4 bases of the junction unmatched. From germline, CDR1 is SNHLY and CDR2 FYNNEI. There are 14 residues in the CDR3. The CDR3, as DNA: TGTGCCAGCAGGGGGACAGGGGTGTACTATGGCTACACCTTC. Its translation is CASRGTGVYYGYTF.

The CDR3 sequence: CASSYLGGQLEAFF. CDR3 coding DNA: TGTGCCAGCAGTTATCTCGGCGGACAGCTTGAAGCTTTCTTT. V usage is TRBV27 and J usage is TRBJ1-1, with a possible D match to TRBD1 (6 bases). Trimming pared 4 bases from V and 7 bases from J, leaving 16 bases between. CDR3 size: 14 residues. The germline V gene encodes CDR1 MNHEY and CDR2 SMNVEV (reference sequence).

In DNA, the CDR3 is TGTGCCAGCAGTGAGGGAGGACTAGCGGGGGCAGCCTACGAGCAGTACTTC. This translates into CASSEGGLAGAAYEQYF. The gene calls are TRBV2 and TRBJ2-7; 13 bases agree with TRBD2. The germline V gene has CDR1 SNHLY and CDR2 FYNNEI. The V segment lost 3 bases and the J segment 2 bases; nucleotides outside the gene matches: 7. This CDR3 has 17 amino acids.

V gene TRBV5-1 combines with J gene TRBJ1-2; no clear D gene. The CDR3 is made up of 12 amino acids. Trimming removed 0 bases at V and 7 bases at J, with 7 bases between. Germline loops: CDR1 SGHRS, CDR2 YFSETQ. The CDR3 spells CASSLDSGGYTF. The CDR3 coding sequence is TGCGCCAGCAGCTTGGACTCTGGTGGCTACACCTTC.

In this sample, this clone turned up a few times. V and J are TRBV6-5 and TRBJ2-7; 10 nucleotides align to TRBD2. Germline V gene lookup returns CDR1 MNHEY and CDR2 SVGAGI. V was pared by 7 bases and J by 7 bases, with 10 bases of the junction left unmatched. The CDR3 totals 14 residues. CDR3 bases: TGTGCCAGCAACTATCTAGCGGGAGTTGGAGAGCAGTACTTC. Translating gives CASNYLAGVGEQYF.

The chain joins TRBV6-2 or TRBV6-3 to TRBJ1-6; D is unresolved. This CDR3 contains 15 residues. V shed 2 bases and J shed 6 bases, with 11 bases lying between them. Germline lookup yields CDR1 MNHEY and CDR2 SVGEGT. This CDR3 is CASSYVRVFNSPLHF. The CDR3 nucleotides are TGTGCCAGCAGTTACGTTCGGGTTTTTAATTCACCCCTCCACTTT.

This chain joins TRBV4-2 and TRBJ1-4; D perhaps matches TRBD1 (6 bases). This CDR3 has 15 amino acids. Between the trimmed V and J ends, which lost 0 bases and 4 bases, there was a span of 9 bases. Germline V gene data show CDR1 as LGHNA and CDR2 as YNFKEQ. Here the CDR3 DNA reads TGTGCCAGCAGCCAAGAGACAGGCCTTAATGAAAAACTGTTTTTT. Its translation is CASSQETGLNEKLFF.